The T cell receptor beta chain under discussion was sequenced for a study of monozygotic twins with inflammatory bowel disease. The CDR3 loop spans 15 amino acids. Per the germline V gene, CDR1 is SGHRS and CDR2 is YFSETQ. Each CDR3 protein gets one entry in TCRdb, which reprocessed the 5' RACE reads and gives no DNA. The table gives approximately 330,000 distinct CDR3 sequences; the top ten clones make up roughly 2% of it. Sequencing was carried out using blood. The chain has TRBV5-1 and TRBJ2-1; TCRdb designates TRBD2, a call that cannot be tested without DNA. The clonotype comes from a human donor with ulcerative colitis or Crohn's disease, or a healthy co-twin of an affected twin (not recorded which). CDR3 amino acids: CASSIAGSSYNEQFF.